This TCR beta chain derives from a study of Graves' ophthalmopathy and Graves' hyperthyroidism. Comments on this clonotype: A much larger clone differs by one base, so this may be a read error. No conserved phenylalanine or tryptophan is present at the end of the CDR3, so a read error is the likely explanation.

TCR beta CDR3 regions were amplified from RNA transcripts. HTBI primers were used in a first-round RT-PCR, which preceded a second-round multiplex PCR. MiXCR, applied by TCRdb to the multiplex PCR reads, yields one record per CDR3 protein. This table has about 700,000 distinct CDR3 sequences, about two fifths appearing once. The CDR3 is 17 amino acids. Trimming took off 1 base at V and 1 base at J, with 16 bases between the two ends. The germline gives CDR1 SEHNR, CDR2 FQNEAQ (reference sequence). The sequence derives from an adult man with Graves' ophthalmopathy. J is TRBJ2-5 and V is TRBV7-9; D tentatively fits TRBD1 or TRBD2 (5 bases each). Sequences were obtained from peripheral blood. Written as DNA, the CDR3 is TGTGCCAGCAGCTTAGACAATCGGGGCGGTACCCAAGAGACCCAGTACGTC. It codes for CASSLDNRGGTQETQYV.